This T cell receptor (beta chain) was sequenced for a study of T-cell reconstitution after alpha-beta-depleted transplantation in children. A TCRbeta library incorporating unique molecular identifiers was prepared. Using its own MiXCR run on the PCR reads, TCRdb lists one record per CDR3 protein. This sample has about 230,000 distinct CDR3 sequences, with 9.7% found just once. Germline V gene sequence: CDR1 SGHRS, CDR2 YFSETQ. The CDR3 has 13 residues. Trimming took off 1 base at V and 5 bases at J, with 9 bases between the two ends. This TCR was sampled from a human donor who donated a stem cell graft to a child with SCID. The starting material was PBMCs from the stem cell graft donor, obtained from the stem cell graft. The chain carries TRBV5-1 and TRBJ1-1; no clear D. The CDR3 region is CASSLLVSTEAFF. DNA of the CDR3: TGCGCCAGCAGCTTGTTAGTCAGTACTGAAGCTTTCTTT. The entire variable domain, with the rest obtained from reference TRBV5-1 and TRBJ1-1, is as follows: KAGVTQTPRYLIKTRGQQVTLSCSPISGHRSVSWYQQTPGQGLQFLFEYFSETQRNKGNFPGRFSGRQFSNSRSEMNVSTLELGDSALYLCASSLLVSTEAFFGQGTRLTVV.